This is a list of T cell receptor beta chains from one sample in a study of CD8 T cells in Susac syndrome. Using its own MiXCR run on the immunoSEQ multiplex PCR reads, TCRdb lists one record per CDR3 protein. The sample contains about 150,000 distinct CDR3 sequences, 95% of which appear only once. Sample: CD8+ T cells from PBMCs. The receptors were gathered from a human donor with multiple sclerosis. The CDR3 runs from the conserved cysteine through the conserved F or W. A D gene is named only where the DNA matches it firmly. The size field is filled for only some rows; it gives once, few, many or a size class.

size: -
D: TRBD2
V: TRBV7-7
J: TRBJ2-2
CDR3: CASSPGTSGGTGELFF
DNA: TGTGCTAGCAGCCCCGGGACTAGCGGGGGTACCGGGGAGCTGTTTTTT

size: -
D: -
V: TRBV20-1
J: TRBJ1-1
CDR3: CSVVDGGAFF
DNA: TGCAGTGTTGTGGACGGGGGAGCTTTCTTT

size: -
D: -
V: TRBV6-5
J: TRBJ1-4
CDR3: CASGDFATNEKLFF
DNA: TGTGCCAGCGGGGATTTTGCAACTAATGAAAAACTGTTTTTT

size: -
D: -
V: TRBV3-1
J: TRBJ2-5
CDR3: CASSQDPRGGETQYF
DNA: TGTGCCAGCAGCCAAGATCCGAGGGGCGGAGAGACCCAGTACTTC

size: -
D: -
V: TRBV9
J: TRBJ2-3
CDR3: CASSVEGGSTDTQYF
DNA: TGTGCCAGCAGCGTAGAGGGGGGGAGCACAGATACGCAGTATTTT

size: -
D: TRBD1
V: TRBV3-1
J: TRBJ1-2
CDR3: CASSYRTGANLLSYTF
DNA: TGTGCCAGCAGCTACCGGACAGGGGCGAACCTCCTCAGCTACACCTTC

size: -
D: TRBD2
V: TRBV3-1
J: TRBJ2-3
CDR3: CASSQEGLAGTDTQYF
DNA: TGTGCCAGCAGCCAAGAGGGACTAGCGGGAACAGATACGCAGTATTTT

size: -
D: TRBD1
V: TRBV5-1
J: TRBJ1-1
CDR3: CASSLFSGQPEAFF
DNA: TGCGCCAGCAGCTTGTTTTCGGGACAGCCGGAAGCTTTCTTT

size: -
D: TRBD1
V: TRBV13
J: TRBJ2-7
CDR3: CASSLGDRGFEQYF
DNA: TGTGCCAGCAGCTTAGGGGACAGGGGCTTCGAGCAGTACTTC

size: -
D: -
V: TRBV5-1
J: TRBJ1-1
CDR3: CASSESGYMNTEAFF
DNA: TGCGCCAGCAGTGAGAGCGGCTACATGAACACTGAAGCTTTCTTT

size: -
D: -
V: TRBV4-1
J: TRBJ1-2
CDR3: CASSQVRGVNYGYTF
DNA: TGCGCCAGCAGCCAAGTTCGGGGAGTTAACTATGGCTACACCTTC

size: -
D: -
V: TRBV3-1
J: TRBJ2-1
CDR3: CASSSGKGPTLYNEQFF
DNA: TGTGCCAGCAGCTCCGGGAAGGGGCCCACCCTCTACAATGAGCAGTTCTTC

size: -
D: TRBD1
V: TRBV30
J: TRBJ1-2
CDR3: CAWTSRVWDRGHYGYTF
DNA: TGTGCCTGGACCTCCCGGGTCTGGGACAGGGGGCACTATGGCTACACCTTC

size: -
D: -
V: TRBV30
J: TRBJ2-1
CDR3: CAWSDGGSSYNEQFF
DNA: TGTGCCTGGAGTGATGGGGGTAGCTCCTACAATGAGCAGTTCTTC

size: -
D: TRBD2
V: TRBV9
J: TRBJ2-1
CDR3: CASSLPTSGRSPYNEQFF
DNA: TGTGCCAGCAGCCTTCCGACTAGCGGGCGAAGTCCCTACAATGAGCAGTTCTTC

size: -
D: -
V: TRBV14
J: TRBJ1-6
CDR3: CASSHRTQYSPLHF
DNA: TGTGCCAGCAGCCACCGGACACAGTATTCACCCCTCCACTTT

size: -
D: -
V: TRBV20-1
J: TRBJ1-1
CDR3: CSARGITNTEAFF
DNA: TGCAGTGCTAGGGGGATTACTAACACTGAAGCTTTCTTT

size: -
D: -
V: TRBV7-9
J: TRBJ1-2
CDR3: CASAPGAATDYGYTF
DNA: TGTGCCAGCGCCCCCGGGGCAGCCACGGACTATGGCTACACCTTC

size: -
D: -
V: TRBV29-1
J: TRBJ2-5
CDR3: CSAPMGLLHEETQYF
DNA: TGCAGCGCCCCGATGGGTTTACTCCATGAAGAGACCCAGTACTTC

size: few
D: -
V: TRBV27
J: TRBJ2-1
CDR3: CASSFGSYNEQFF
DNA: TGTGCCAGCAGTTTCGGCAGCTACAATGAGCAGTTCTTC

size: once
D: TRBD1
V: TRBV30
J: TRBJ1-1
CDR3: CAWSGDRLNTEAFF
DNA: TGTGCCTGGAGTGGGGACAGGCTGAACACTGAAGCTTTCTTT

size: -
D: -
V: TRBV9
J: TRBJ2-1
CDR3: CASSVDAGVMDEQFF
DNA: TGTGCCAGCAGCGTAGACGCAGGGGTCATGGATGAGCAGTTCTTC

size: -
D: -
V: TRBV29-1
J: TRBJ1-1
CDR3: CSVVIGSQGTEAFF
DNA: TGCAGCGTTGTCATTGGCAGTCAAGGAACTGAAGCTTTCTTT

size: -
D: -
V: TRBV15
J: TRBJ2-1
CDR3: CATSSPEADWNEQFF
DNA: TGTGCCACCAGCAGCCCGGAGGCAGATTGGAATGAGCAGTTCTTC

size: -
D: -
V: TRBV6-4
J: TRBJ1-1
CDR3: CASSDSDGNTEAFF
DNA: TGTGCCAGCAGTGACTCGGACGGCAACACTGAAGCTTTCTTT

size: -
D: TRBD1
V: TRBV29-1
J: TRBJ2-3
CDR3: CSVDGQGGPSVSTDTQYF
DNA: TGCAGCGTTGACGGACAGGGCGGTCCCAGCGTTAGCACAGATACGCAGTATTTT

size: -
D: -
V: TRBV9
J: TRBJ2-1
CDR3: CASSVESGVPGEQFF
DNA: TGTGCCAGCAGCGTAGAGTCCGGGGTACCTGGTGAGCAGTTCTTC

size: -
D: -
V: TRBV19
J: TRBJ2-5
CDR3: CASSSGLTETQYF
DNA: TGTGCCAGTAGTTCCGGGCTCACCGAGACCCAGTACTTC

size: -
D: -
V: TRBV20-1
J: TRBJ2-5
CDR3: CSARAGTLQETQYF
DNA: TGCAGTGCTAGAGCCGGGACTCTACAAGAGACCCAGTACTTC

size: -
D: -
V: TRBV12-3/TRBV12-4
J: TRBJ2-5
CDR3: CASSLRGTQYF
DNA: TGTGCCAGCAGTTTACGGGGGACCCAGTACTTC

size: once
D: TRBD2
V: TRBV2
J: TRBJ2-5
CDR3: CASSEETSPTKTQYF
DNA: TGTGCCAGCAGTGAAGAGACTAGCCCGACAAAGACCCAGTACTTC

size: -
D: TRBD2
V: TRBV28
J: TRBJ2-5
CDR3: CASSFRRGEETQYF
DNA: TGTGCCAGCAGTTTTAGGCGGGGGGAAGAGACCCAGTACTTC

size: -
D: -
V: TRBV13
J: TRBJ2-7
CDR3: CASSSDGYEQYF
DNA: TGTGCCAGCAGCTCCGACGGCTACGAGCAGTACTTC

size: -
D: -
V: TRBV20-1
J: TRBJ2-1
CDR3: CSASDPLASYNEQFF
DNA: TGCAGTGCTAGCGACCCCTTGGCCTCCTACAATGAGCAGTTCTTC

size: -
D: -
V: TRBV9
J: TRBJ1-5
CDR3: CASSEGRQTNQPQHF
DNA: TGTGCCAGCAGCGAAGGAAGACAGACTAATCAGCCCCAGCATTTT

size: -
D: -
V: TRBV12-3/TRBV12-4
J: TRBJ2-5
CDR3: CASSAEFSETQYF
DNA: TGTGCCAGCAGTGCAGAATTCTCGGAGACCCAGTACTTC

size: -
D: TRBD2
V: TRBV25-1
J: TRBJ2-4
CDR3: CASGGGAIPGDIQYF
DNA: TGTGCCAGCGGGGGAGGGGCGATCCCCGGGGACATTCAGTACTTC

size: -
D: -
V: TRBV3-1
J: TRBJ2-5
CDR3: CASSQVGTTPETQYF
DNA: TGTGCCAGCAGCCAAGTTGGGACCACCCCAGAGACCCAGTACTTC

size: -
D: TRBD1
V: TRBV5-1
J: TRBJ2-1
CDR3: CASSLARTGPYNEQFF
DNA: TGCGCCAGCAGCTTGGCGCGGACAGGGCCTTACAATGAGCAGTTCTTC

size: -
D: TRBD1
V: TRBV25-1
J: TRBJ2-7
CDR3: CASSEGGQGYEQYF
DNA: TGTGCCAGCAGTGAAGGGGGACAGGGGTACGAGCAGTACTTC

size: -
D: -
V: TRBV5-6
J: TRBJ2-3
CDR3: CASSLHAAGRSTDTQYF
DNA: TGTGCCAGCAGCTTGCATGCGGCAGGCCGAAGCACAGATACGCAGTATTTT

size: -
D: -
V: TRBV2
J: TRBJ2-2
CDR3: CASSDSGGNNGELFF
DNA: TGTGCCAGCAGTGATTCAGGGGGGAACAACGGGGAGCTGTTTTTT